This TCR beta chain was sequenced for a study of cytotoxic CD8 clonotypes in ibrutinib-treated CLL. Across the study: Once treatment had gone on for a median of around eleven months, range 6 to 36, response samples were drawn.

Produced via immunoSEQ multiplex PCR; TCRdb's table is partial and in-frame only. The data contain 150,000 or so clones, 60% to 85% of them singletons. The germline CDR1 and CDR2 sequences are GTSNPN and SVGIG (reference sequence). Trimming took off 1 base at V and 6 bases at J, with 12 bases between the two ends. There are 14 residues in the CDR3. Findings of the study overall: Higher clonality was seen at ibrutinib response and a return toward baseline at progression. Treatment left the uncommon public clonotypes either contracted or stable in frequency.

A remark on this clone: What it binds is not known.

Sequencing was performed on PBMCs, taken after 24 months of ibrutinib treatment. The receptor comes from a human donor with chronic lymphocytic leukemia. The rearrangement joins TRBV30 to TRBJ1-4; D is perhaps TRBD1 (5 bases). CDR3 sequence reads: CAWSGKTDYEKLFF. The CDR3 DNA sequence: TGTGCCTGGAGTGGAAAGACAGACTATGAAAAACTGTTTTTT.